This T cell receptor (beta chain) was retrieved from a study of Ad26.COV2.S vaccination and SARS-CoV-2 variants (TCRdb year 2021). As for the study more broadly: Vaccine-arm donors were drawn from COV1001, a multicentre, randomized, double-blind, placebo-controlled phase I-IIa trial of Ad26.COV2.S in healthy adults. A total of around 32 samples were included in the TCR-sequenced set, comprising about 20 Ad26.COV2.S vaccine recipients, 5 placebo recipients and 8 SARS-CoV-2 convalescent individuals. Trial participants were randomized into five groups of five: low-dose or high-dose Ad26.COV2.S given once or twice, or placebo on both occasions. TCRbeta repertoire sequencing was used to assess the specificity and breadth of SARS-CoV-2-reactive T cell receptors after Ad26.COV2.S vaccination. Investigators did not know the trial group allocation while performing experiments and assessing outcomes. Ad26.COV2.S was administered intramuscularly at 5 x 10^10 or 1 x 10^11 viral particles, either as a single shot or as two shots given 56 days apart. Broader findings and caveats from the paper: After vaccination, substantial breadth of spike-specific CD8+ and CD4+ T cell responses was reported. Spike-specific TCR breadth was higher in Ad26.COV2.S recipients than in placebo recipients (P = 0.0014). The study lacked the statistical power to compare responses across vaccine doses or regimens. The authors noted that the TCR breadth and depth analyses may have underestimated total T cell responses. Vaccine and placebo recipients had similar non-spike TCR breadth, a finding consistent with the vaccine containing only spike.

V is pared back by 4 bases and J by 1 base, with 11 bases lying between the germline termini. The CDR3 measures 14 amino acids from cysteine to phenylalanine. Here the CDR3 DNA is all that survives: 42 bases in frame from base 1. The germline V gene sets CDR1 to SGHRS and CDR2 to YFSETQ. Comment on this clone: Its antigen is not yet known. No much larger clone exists at a distance of one base, and base qualities are not known.

The meaning of the sample's treatment or condition label: roughly 19 received Ad26.COV2.S at low or high dose, single or two shots; about 5 received placebo; per-sample allocation not given. For vaccine and placebo recipients, repertoires were sequenced using samples collected on day 63 after the first injection. Cohort 1b enrolled 25 to 30 adults aged 18-55 years at a single site in Boston, USA, between 29 July and 7 August 2020. Ad26.COV2.S was a replication-incompetent adenovirus type 26 vector expressing a prefusion-stabilized SARS-CoV-2 spike protein from the original Wuhan strain. TCRbeta CDR3 regions were sequenced with the immunoSEQ Assay. After extraction, genomic DNA underwent amplification by bias-controlled multiplex PCR, followed by high-throughput sequencing. The authors' analysis ran thus. Collapsing and filtering of sequences were performed to quantify the absolute abundance of each unique TCRbeta CDR3 region. T cell fraction was estimated by normalizing TCRbeta template counts to usable DNA, with usable DNA measured through amplification of reference genes found in all nucleated cells. Repertoire TCRs were annotated as SARS-CoV-2-specific when V gene, CDR3 amino acid sequence and J gene were exactly matched to a known reactive TCR set. The reference SARS-CoV-2 TCR set came from MIRA and was filtered for enrichment in COVID-19-positive ImmuneCODE repertoires, removing public or cross-reactive TCRs. Drawing on the MIRA antigens, annotated TCRs were analysed further at the level of specific ORF or position within ORF. Depth was the summed frequency of annotated unique rearrangements, while breadth was defined as annotated unique rearrangements over total unique productive rearrangements. Two-sided Wilcoxon rank-sum tests were used to compare TCR breadth between groups. Here the immuneACCESS table is served through TCRdb, limited to in-frame sequences with V and J called. Missing clones are a known gap in these copies; in checked studies unresolved V genes cover under half, and the rest lacks a known reason. That table supplies the V and J calls and clone size; D and trimming were determined from the DNA. The sample profile shows 350,000 to 550,000 clones; nearly 90% of them were found once. The ten largest clones capture over 2% of the sample.

The sequence was collected from a person aged 18-65 years who received the Ad26.COV2.S COVID-19 vaccine or a placebo. Sequenced material: peripheral blood, taken in a trial of Ad26.COV2.S vaccine versus placebo. The sequence is built from TRBV5-1 and TRBJ1-1; the D gene is perhaps TRBD1, from 5 matching bases. The nucleotides are TGCGCCAGCAGCAACAGACAGAGGAACACTGAAGCTTTCTTT. Translation gives CASSNRQRNTEAFF. The entire variable domain, with the stretches around the CDR3 drawn from the reference TRBV5-1 and TRBJ1-1 proteins, is KAGVTQTPRYLIKTRGQQVTLSCSPISGHRSVSWYQQTPGQGLQFLFEYFSETQRNKGNFPGRFSGRQFSNSRSEMNVSTLELGDSALYLCASSNRQRNTEAFFGQGTRLTVV.